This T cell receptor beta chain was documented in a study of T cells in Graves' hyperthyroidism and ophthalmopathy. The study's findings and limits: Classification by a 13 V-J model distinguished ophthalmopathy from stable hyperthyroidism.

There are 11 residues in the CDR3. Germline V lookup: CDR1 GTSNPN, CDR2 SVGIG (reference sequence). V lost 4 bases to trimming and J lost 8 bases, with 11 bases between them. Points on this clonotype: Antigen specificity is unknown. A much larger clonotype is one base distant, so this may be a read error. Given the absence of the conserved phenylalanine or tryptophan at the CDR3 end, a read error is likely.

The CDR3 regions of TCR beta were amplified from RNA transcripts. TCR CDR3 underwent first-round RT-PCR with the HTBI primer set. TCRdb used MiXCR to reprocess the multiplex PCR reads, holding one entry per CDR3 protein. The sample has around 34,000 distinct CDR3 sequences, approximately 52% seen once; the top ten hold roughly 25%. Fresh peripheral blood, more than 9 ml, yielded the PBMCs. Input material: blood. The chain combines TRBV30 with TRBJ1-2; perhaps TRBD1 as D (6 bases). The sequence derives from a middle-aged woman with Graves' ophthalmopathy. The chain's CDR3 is CAWTTGLGYTL. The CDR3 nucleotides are TGTGCCTGGACTACAGGGCTGGGCTACACCCTC.